This T cell receptor (beta chain) was retrieved from a study of regulatory T cells in long-lasting Graves disease. As for the study in general: Freshly diagnosed Graves' patients had used antithyroid drugs for under 3 months.

The time point: newly diagnosed GD, antithyroid drugs for less than 3 months. Preparation of the TCR library used RNA extracted from PBMCs. Overall study results and limits: Among the persistent patients, roughly 2,500 public clonotypes were shared, more than the roughly 900 shared among new patients.

This CDR3 is 14 amino acids long. Unmatched junction bases numbered 6, after V lost 8 bases and J lost 4 bases. Germline V gene sequence: CDR1 KGHDR, CDR2 SFDVKD. Arm-PCR of CDR3 regions and iRepertoire HTBI primers were used to build TCR beta libraries. TCRdb re-called the multiplex PCR reads with MiXCR, one entry per CDR3 protein. The sample consists of some 560,000 distinct CDR3 sequences, 15% to 20% of them appearing once. There are many counts of this clonotype. Its cognate antigen is unknown. These data were likewise used in another study, on T cells in Graves' hyperthyroidism and ophthalmopathy. From that study: Clonotypes that were expanded in thyroid above 0.001 mostly appeared in blood too.

The sequence was collected from a middle-aged woman with Graves disease. The chain employs TRBV24-1 and TRBJ2-1; TRBD1 matches 8 bases. The material was peripheral blood mononuclear cells (PBMCs), obtained at new diagnosis, from a patient treated with antithyroid drugs. The CDR3 region is CATKAGGIYNEQFF. The CDR3 nucleotides read TGTGCCACCAAGGCAGGGGGCATATACAATGAGCAGTTCTTC.